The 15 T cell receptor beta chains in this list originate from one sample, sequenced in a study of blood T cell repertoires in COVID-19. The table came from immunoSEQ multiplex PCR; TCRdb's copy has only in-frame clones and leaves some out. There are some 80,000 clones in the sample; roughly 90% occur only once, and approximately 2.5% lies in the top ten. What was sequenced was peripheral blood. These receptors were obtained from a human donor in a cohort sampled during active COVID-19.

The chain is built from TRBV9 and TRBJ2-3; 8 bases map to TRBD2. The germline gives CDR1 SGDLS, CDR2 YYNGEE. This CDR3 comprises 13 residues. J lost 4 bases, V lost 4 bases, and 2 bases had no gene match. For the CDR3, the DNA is TGTGCCAGCAGCACGGGAGGGGCAGATACGCAGTATTTT. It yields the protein CASSTGGADTQYF. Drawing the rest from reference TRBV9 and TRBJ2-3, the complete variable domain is DSGVTQTPKHLITATGQRVTLRCSPRSGDLSVYWYQQSLDQGLQFLIQYYNGEERAKGNILERFSAQQFPDLHSELNLSSLELGDSALYFCASSTGGADTQYFGPGTRLTVL.

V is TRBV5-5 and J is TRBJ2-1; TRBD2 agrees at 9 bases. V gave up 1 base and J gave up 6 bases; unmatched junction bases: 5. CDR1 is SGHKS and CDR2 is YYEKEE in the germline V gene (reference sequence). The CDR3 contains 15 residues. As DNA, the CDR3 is TGTGCCAGCAGCTTGTCGCTAGCGGGATTCAATGAGCAGTTCTTC. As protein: CASSLSLAGFNEQFF.

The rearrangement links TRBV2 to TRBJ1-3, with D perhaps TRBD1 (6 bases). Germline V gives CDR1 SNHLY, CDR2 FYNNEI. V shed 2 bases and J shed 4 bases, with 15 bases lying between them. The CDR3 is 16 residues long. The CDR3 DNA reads TGTGCCAGCAGTGAAAGGGGGGGGGCAGTCGGAAACACCATATATTTT. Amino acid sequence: CASSERGGAVGNTIYF.

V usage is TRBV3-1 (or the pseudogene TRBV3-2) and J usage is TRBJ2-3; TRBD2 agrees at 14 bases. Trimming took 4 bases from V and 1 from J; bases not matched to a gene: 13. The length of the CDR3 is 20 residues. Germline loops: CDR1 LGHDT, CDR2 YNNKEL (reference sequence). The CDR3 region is CASSLTSGGATFSRTDTQYF. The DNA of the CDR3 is TGTGCCAGCAGCCTGACTAGCGGGGGGGCCACTTTCTCGCGCACAGATACGCAGTATTTT.

CDR3 residues: CASSEGLRNQPQHF. The CDR3, as DNA: TGTGCCAGCAGTGAAGGACTACGCAATCAGCCCCAGCATTTT. The chain joins TRBV2 to TRBJ1-5, with D unresolved. Germline values: CDR1 SNHLY, CDR2 FYNNEI. This CDR3 has 14 residues. Trimming left V 1 base short and J 2 bases short, with 6 bases between.

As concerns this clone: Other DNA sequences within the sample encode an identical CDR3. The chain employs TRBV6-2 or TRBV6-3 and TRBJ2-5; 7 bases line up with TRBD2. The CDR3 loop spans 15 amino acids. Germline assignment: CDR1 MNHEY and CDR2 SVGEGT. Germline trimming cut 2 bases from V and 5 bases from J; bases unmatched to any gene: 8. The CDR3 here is CASSYGRGHGETQYF. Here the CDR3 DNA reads TGTGCCAGCAGTTACGGGAGGGGCCACGGGGAGACCCAGTACTTC.

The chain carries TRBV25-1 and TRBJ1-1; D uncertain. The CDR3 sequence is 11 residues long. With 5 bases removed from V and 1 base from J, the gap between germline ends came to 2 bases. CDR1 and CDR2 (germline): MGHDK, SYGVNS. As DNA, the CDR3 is TGTGCCAGCAGTCAGAACACTGAAGCTTTCTTT. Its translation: CASSQNTEAFF.

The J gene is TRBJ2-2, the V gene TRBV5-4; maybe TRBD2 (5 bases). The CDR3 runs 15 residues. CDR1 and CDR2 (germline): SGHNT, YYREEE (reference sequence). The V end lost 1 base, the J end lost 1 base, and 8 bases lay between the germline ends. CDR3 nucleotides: TGTGCCAGCAGCTTGAGACGGGGGAACACCGGGGAGCTGTTTTTT. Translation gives CASSLRRGNTGELFF.

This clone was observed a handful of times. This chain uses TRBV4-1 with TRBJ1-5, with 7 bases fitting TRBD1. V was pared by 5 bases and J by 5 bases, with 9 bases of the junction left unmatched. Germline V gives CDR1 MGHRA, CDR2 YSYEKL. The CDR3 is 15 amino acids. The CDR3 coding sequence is TGCGCCAGCAGCACCCGACAGGGTGAGGATCAGCCCCAGCATTTT. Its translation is CASSTRQGEDQPQHF.

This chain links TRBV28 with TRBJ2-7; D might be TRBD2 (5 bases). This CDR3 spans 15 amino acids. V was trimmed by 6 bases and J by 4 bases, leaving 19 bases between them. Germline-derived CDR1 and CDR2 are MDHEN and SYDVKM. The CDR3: CASRPPGSRTYEQYF. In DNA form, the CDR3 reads TGTGCCAGCAGACCCCCGGGGTCCCGTACTTACGAGCAGTACTTC.

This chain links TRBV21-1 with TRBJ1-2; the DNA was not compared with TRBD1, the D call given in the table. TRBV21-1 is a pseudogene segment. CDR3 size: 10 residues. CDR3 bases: TGTGCCAGACAGGGGGAGGGCTACACCTTC. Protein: CARQGEGYTF.

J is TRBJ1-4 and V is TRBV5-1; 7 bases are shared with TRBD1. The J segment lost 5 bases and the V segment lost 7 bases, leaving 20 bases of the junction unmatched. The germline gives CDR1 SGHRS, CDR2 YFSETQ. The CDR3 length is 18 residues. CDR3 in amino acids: CASHPTSSATGMNEKLFF. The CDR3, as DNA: TGCGCCAGCCATCCTACCTCGTCCGCGACAGGGATGAATGAAAAACTGTTTTTT.

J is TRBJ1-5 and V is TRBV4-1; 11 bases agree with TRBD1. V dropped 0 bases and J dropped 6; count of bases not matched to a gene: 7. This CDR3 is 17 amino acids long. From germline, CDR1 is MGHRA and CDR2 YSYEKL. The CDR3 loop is CASSQDGGTGGTQPQHF. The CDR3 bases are TGCGCCAGCAGCCAAGATGGAGGGACAGGGGGAACTCAGCCCCAGCATTTT.

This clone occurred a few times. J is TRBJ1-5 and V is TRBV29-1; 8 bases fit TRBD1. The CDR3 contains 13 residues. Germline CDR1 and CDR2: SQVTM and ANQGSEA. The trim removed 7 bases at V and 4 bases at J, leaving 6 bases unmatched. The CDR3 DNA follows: TGCAGCGGGGCGACAGGGGTTAATCAGCCCCAGCATTTT. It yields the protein CSGATGVNQPQHF.

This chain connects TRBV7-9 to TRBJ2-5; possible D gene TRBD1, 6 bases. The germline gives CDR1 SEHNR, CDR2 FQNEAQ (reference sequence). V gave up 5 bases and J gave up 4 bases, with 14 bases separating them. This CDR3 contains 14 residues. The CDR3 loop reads CASSGTLPGETQYF. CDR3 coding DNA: TGTGCCAGCAGCGGGACACTTCCGGGAGAGACCCAGTACTTC.